Here is one T cell receptor beta chain with its context. Amplification used 60 Vbeta primers and 13 Jbeta primers. The data were produced by immunoSEQ multiplex PCR, yet TCRdb's version contains in-frame clones alone and is incomplete. The sample contains hundreds of thousands of clones, around 88% of which appear only once. The CDR3 sequence is 14 residues long. Losses at the gene ends were 4 bases for V and 7 bases for J; bases not matched to a gene: 9. Germline loops: CDR1 MGHDK, CDR2 SYGVNS. The data are from a study of cytomegalovirus exposure and HLA in healthy donors. The TCR sequence derives from a young woman in good health and CMV-seronegative. The rearrangement joins TRBV25-1 to TRBJ1-2; TRBD1 matches 7 bases. The sample was PBMCs. DNA for the CDR3: TGTGCCAGCAGTGGGGACAGCTTGCCGGTTGGCTACACCTTC. Translating it yields CASSGDSLPVGYTF.